This is a list of T cell receptor beta chains from one sample in a study of T cells in Graves' hyperthyroidism and ophthalmopathy. TCRdb itself ran the multiplex PCR reads through MiXCR, one entry per CDR3 protein. Seen here are 250,000 to 300,000 distinct CDR3 sequences, 12% to 15% observed once, and the top ten hold roughly 8.2%. The source material was blood. Receptors were obtained from a woman in her forties with Graves' hyperthyroidism. The CDR3 runs from the conserved cysteine through the conserved F or W. The D gene is left open where the match is weak. The listing skips clone size in some rows; elsewhere it reads once, few, many or a size class.

v_gene: TRBV28
d_gene: -
j_gene: TRBJ2-5
abundance: many
CDR3aa: CASSLARGTQYF
CDR3nt: TGTGCCAGCAGTTTAGCCCGGGGAACCCAGTACTTC

v_gene: TRBV28
d_gene: -
j_gene: TRBJ1-1
abundance: -
CDR3aa: CASGRAKVFF
CDR3nt: TGTGCCAGCGGACGGGCTAAGGTTTTCTTT

v_gene: TRBV29-1
d_gene: -
j_gene: TRBJ2-7
abundance: -
CDR3aa: CSVERQSGEQYF
CDR3nt: TGCAGCGTTGAGCGGCAGTCGGGAGAGCAGTACTTC

v_gene: TRBV12-3/TRBV12-4
d_gene: -
j_gene: TRBJ1-2
abundance: many
CDR3aa: CASSKDSLYGYTF
CDR3nt: TGTGCCAGCAGTAAAGACAGTCTCTATGGCTACACCTTC

v_gene: TRBV6-2/TRBV6-3
d_gene: TRBD2
j_gene: TRBJ2-1
abundance: few
CDR3aa: CASSLTSGIYNEQFF
CDR3nt: TGTGCCAGCAGTTTGACTAGCGGGATTTACAATGAGCAGTTCTTC

v_gene: TRBV11-3
d_gene: -
j_gene: TRBJ2-3
abundance: -
CDR3aa: CASSLGHTDTQYF
CDR3nt: TGTGCCAGCAGCTTAGGGCACACAGATACGCAGTATTTT

v_gene: TRBV13
d_gene: -
j_gene: TRBJ2-1
abundance: few
CDR3aa: CASSLGRRLLAYNEQFF
CDR3nt: TGTGCCAGCAGCTTAGGCCGTAGGTTGCTAGCCTACAATGAGCAGTTCTTC

v_gene: TRBV3-1
d_gene: -
j_gene: TRBJ1-2
abundance: many
CDR3aa: CASSQAMAGHYGYTF
CDR3nt: TGTGCCAGCAGCCAAGCTATGGCAGGGCACTATGGCTACACCTTC

v_gene: TRBV12-3/TRBV12-4
d_gene: TRBD1
j_gene: TRBJ1-5
abundance: many
CDR3aa: CASSSPGQGLVGPQHF
CDR3nt: TGTGCCAGCAGTTCACCGGGACAGGGTCTGGTTGGGCCCCAGCATTTT

v_gene: TRBV6-5
d_gene: -
j_gene: TRBJ2-6
abundance: -
CDR3aa: CASSYSSPGRASGANVLTF
CDR3nt: TGTGCCAGCAGTTACTCGAGTCCCGGACGGGCCTCTGGGGCCAACGTCCTGACTTTC

v_gene: TRBV4-1
d_gene: TRBD1
j_gene: TRBJ1-1
abundance: few
CDR3aa: CASRRYRGPVEAFF
CDR3nt: TGCGCCAGCAGAAGATACAGGGGACCAGTTGAAGCTTTCTTT

v_gene: TRBV7-2
d_gene: TRBD2
j_gene: TRBJ2-1
abundance: many
CDR3aa: CASSSLAGSGGEQFF
CDR3nt: TGTGCCAGCAGTTCGCTAGCGGGCAGCGGGGGTGAGCAGTTCTTC

v_gene: TRBV7-9
d_gene: -
j_gene: TRBJ1-2
abundance: many
CDR3aa: CASSLWGDHGYTF
CDR3nt: TGTGCCAGCAGCCTGTGGGGGGACCATGGCTACACCTTC

v_gene: TRBV18
d_gene: -
j_gene: TRBJ1-1
abundance: -
CDR3aa: CASSPYRVGTEAFF
CDR3nt: TGTGCCAGCTCACCTTACCGGGTTGGCACTGAAGCTTTCTTT

v_gene: TRBV5-1
d_gene: -
j_gene: TRBJ2-1
abundance: many
CDR3aa: CASSWTGNYNEQFF
CDR3nt: TGCGCCAGCAGCTGGACCGGGAACTACAATGAGCAGTTCTTC

v_gene: TRBV5-5
d_gene: TRBD2
j_gene: TRBJ2-7
abundance: few
CDR3aa: CASSLTSGLTYEQYF
CDR3nt: TGTGCCAGCAGCTTGACTAGCGGGCTTACCTACGAGCAGTACTTC

v_gene: TRBV27
d_gene: TRBD1
j_gene: TRBJ2-5
abundance: many
CDR3aa: CASSRDRETQYF
CDR3nt: TGTGCCAGCAGCCGGGACAGGGAGACCCAGTACTTC

v_gene: TRBV6-1
d_gene: TRBD2
j_gene: TRBJ2-5
abundance: many
CDR3aa: CASTMGFLAGEETQYF
CDR3nt: TGTGCCAGCACCATGGGGTTCCTAGCGGGGGAAGAGACCCAGTACTTC

v_gene: TRBV6-1
d_gene: TRBD2
j_gene: TRBJ2-1
abundance: -
CDR3aa: CASKMGLASYNEQFF
CDR3nt: TGTGCCAGCAAAATGGGACTAGCGTCCTACAATGAGCAGTTCTTC

v_gene: TRBV3-1
d_gene: -
j_gene: TRBJ2-7
abundance: many
CDR3aa: CASRAAGGGEQYF
CDR3nt: TGTGCCAGCAGAGCAGCAGGTGGTGGGGAGCAGTACTTC

v_gene: TRBV2
d_gene: TRBD2
j_gene: TRBJ2-1
abundance: many
CDR3aa: CASSDSGRRNEQFF
CDR3nt: TGTGCCAGCAGTGATAGCGGGAGAAGGAATGAGCAGTTCTTC

v_gene: TRBV20-1
d_gene: TRBD2
j_gene: TRBJ2-7
abundance: many
CDR3aa: CSARHSGRAFYEQYF
CDR3nt: TGCAGTGCTAGACATAGCGGGAGGGCCTTCTACGAGCAGTACTTC

v_gene: TRBV11-1
d_gene: -
j_gene: TRBJ2-1
abundance: many
CDR3aa: CASSLSSAYNEQFF
CDR3nt: TGTGCCAGCAGCTTATCTAGTGCCTACAATGAGCAGTTCTTC

v_gene: TRBV6-1
d_gene: TRBD1
j_gene: TRBJ1-2
abundance: many
CDR3aa: CASSRDRGLGYTF
CDR3nt: TGTGCCAGCAGTAGAGACAGGGGGCTCGGCTACACCTTC

v_gene: TRBV25-1
d_gene: -
j_gene: TRBJ2-1
abundance: few
CDR3aa: CASSEHSRTEEQFF
CDR3nt: TGTGCCAGCAGTGAACACTCTCGGACAGAAGAGCAGTTCTTC

v_gene: TRBV2
d_gene: TRBD2
j_gene: TRBJ2-3
abundance: few
CDR3aa: CASSETSGSTDTQYF
CDR3nt: TGTGCCAGCAGTGAGACTAGCGGTAGCACAGATACGCAGTATTTT

v_gene: TRBV24-1
d_gene: -
j_gene: TRBJ1-1
abundance: many
CDR3aa: CATAKGGANTEAFF
CDR3nt: TGTGCCACCGCTAAAGGGGGAGCGAACACTGAAGCTTTCTTT